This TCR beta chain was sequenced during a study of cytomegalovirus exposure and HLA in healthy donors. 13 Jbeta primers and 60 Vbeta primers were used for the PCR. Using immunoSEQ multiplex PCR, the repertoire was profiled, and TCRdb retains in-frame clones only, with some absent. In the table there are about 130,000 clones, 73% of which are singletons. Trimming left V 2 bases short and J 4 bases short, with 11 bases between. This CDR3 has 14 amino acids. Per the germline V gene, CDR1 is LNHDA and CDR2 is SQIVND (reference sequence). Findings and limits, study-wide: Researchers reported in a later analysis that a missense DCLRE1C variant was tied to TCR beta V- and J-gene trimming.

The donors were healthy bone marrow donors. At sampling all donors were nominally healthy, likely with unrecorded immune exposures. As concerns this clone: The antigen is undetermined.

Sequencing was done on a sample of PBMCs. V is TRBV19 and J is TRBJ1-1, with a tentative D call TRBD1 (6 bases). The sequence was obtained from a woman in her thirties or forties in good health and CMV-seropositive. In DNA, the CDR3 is TGTGCCAGTAGTATACAGGGGTTGGGCACTGAAGCTTTCTTT. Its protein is CASSIQGLGTEAFF.